This is a list of T cell receptor beta chains from one sample in a study of blood T cell repertoires in COVID-19. Only in-frame clones appear in the TCRdb table, and some are missing; sequencing was by immunoSEQ multiplex PCR. The sample carries a few hundred thousand clones, roughly nine tenths recorded once. Sample: peripheral blood. The origin of the receptors is a woman aged 40 to 50 who had recovered from COVID-19. Both conserved end residues are part of each CDR3. The order of the fields is D gene, J gene, clone size, V gene, CDR3 protein, CDR3 DNA. D genes are given only for firm matches. Size is omitted from some rows. Given values are once, few, many or a class for expanded clones.

D: NA
J: TRBJ2-7
size: NA
V: TRBV12-3/TRBV12-4
CDR3: CASSPGQSYEQYF
DNA: TGTGCCAGCAGCCCCGGACAGTCCTACGAGCAGTACTTC

D: NA
J: TRBJ1-1
size: once
V: TRBV2
CDR3: CASSVKLGTEAFF
DNA: TGTGCCAGCAGTGTAAAGCTAGGCACTGAAGCTTTCTTT

D: NA
J: TRBJ1-4
size: NA
V: TRBV2
CDR3: CASSAQGSSELFF
DNA: TGTGCCAGCAGTGCTCAGGGTTCATCGGAACTGTTTTTT

D: TRBD2
J: TRBJ2-1
size: few
V: TRBV4-3
CDR3: CASSQEALGLAVNEQFF
DNA: TGCGCCAGCAGCCAAGAAGCTCTCGGACTAGCGGTAAATGAGCAGTTCTTC

D: TRBD1
J: TRBJ2-5
size: NA
V: TRBV2
CDR3: CASSTSTGDQYF
DNA: TGTGCCAGCAGTACTTCCACAGGGGACCAGTACTTC

D: NA
J: TRBJ1-1
size: once
V: TRBV2
CDR3: CASLGVNTEAFF
DNA: TGTGCCAGCTTGGGAGTGAACACTGAAGCTTTCTTT

D: NA
J: TRBJ2-7
size: NA
V: TRBV5-4
CDR3: CASSQSGTPYEQYF
DNA: TGTGCCAGCAGCCAATCCGGGACACCTTACGAGCAGTACTTC

D: TRBD2
J: TRBJ2-7
size: NA
V: TRBV3-1/TRBV3-2
CDR3: CASSHASGVPEQYF
DNA: TGTGCCAGCAGCCATGCTAGCGGGGTTCCCGAGCAGTACTTC

D: TRBD2
J: TRBJ2-5
size: NA
V: TRBV4-1
CDR3: CASSQEGRDETQYF
DNA: TGCGCCAGCAGCCAAGAGGGGAGGGACGAGACCCAGTACTTC

D: NA
J: TRBJ2-1
size: NA
V: TRBV15
CDR3: CATSRGQAAQPYNEQFF
DNA: TGTGCCACCAGCCGTGGTCAGGCAGCCCAGCCCTACAATGAGCAGTTCTTC

D: TRBD2
J: TRBJ2-5
size: NA
V: TRBV13
CDR3: CASSLGAGIAGGPFQETQYF
DNA: TGTGCCAGCAGCTTAGGGGCTGGTATAGCGGGAGGGCCGTTCCAAGAGACCCAGTACTTC

D: NA
J: TRBJ1-2
size: NA
V: TRBV11-3
CDR3: CASSPPRTDRYGYTF
DNA: TGTGCCAGCAGCCCCCCGAGGACAGACCGCTATGGCTACACCTTC

D: TRBD2
J: TRBJ2-1
size: NA
V: TRBV7-2
CDR3: CASSSSSGTYNEQFF
DNA: TGTGCCAGCAGCTCTTCTAGCGGAACCTACAATGAGCAGTTCTTC

D: NA
J: TRBJ2-3
size: NA
V: TRBV29-1
CDR3: CSVVPGQSDTQYF
DNA: TGCAGCGTTGTTCCCGGACAGTCAGATACGCAGTATTTT

D: TRBD1
J: TRBJ1-1
size: many
V: TRBV2
CDR3: CASSTDRTVLNTEAFF
DNA: TGTGCCAGCAGTACGGACAGGACAGTCTTGAACACTGAAGCTTTCTTT

D: NA
J: TRBJ2-5
size: NA
V: TRBV11-3
CDR3: CASSLGRLGETQYF
DNA: TGTGCCAGCAGCTTAGGTAGACTAGGGGAGACCCAGTACTTC

D: NA
J: TRBJ2-1
size: NA
V: TRBV6-2/TRBV6-3
CDR3: CASSPRDEQFF
DNA: TGTGCCAGCAGCCCCCGAGATGAGCAGTTCTTC

D: TRBD2
J: TRBJ2-5
size: NA
V: TRBV29-1
CDR3: CSVEEPGGGQETQYF
DNA: TGCAGCGTTGAAGAGCCGGGGGGGGGCCAAGAGACCCAGTACTTC

D: TRBD1
J: TRBJ2-2
size: NA
V: TRBV11-3
CDR3: CASSTTGVLVGELFF
DNA: TGTGCCAGCAGCACAACAGGGGTGCTGGTCGGGGAGCTGTTTTTT

D: NA
J: TRBJ2-7
size: NA
V: TRBV28
CDR3: CASLETTPSYEQYF
DNA: TGTGCCTCGCTCGAAACCACTCCCTCCTACGAGCAGTACTTC

D: NA
J: TRBJ1-1
size: NA
V: TRBV5-1
CDR3: CASSLFADTEAFF
DNA: TGCGCCAGCAGCCTCTTCGCGGACACTGAAGCTTTCTTT

D: TRBD2
J: TRBJ2-1
size: NA
V: TRBV7-9
CDR3: CASSLGGSPAGGQFF
DNA: TGTGCCAGCAGCTTGGGCGGGAGCCCCGCGGGGGGGCAGTTCTTC

D: NA
J: TRBJ2-7
size: NA
V: TRBV6-5
CDR3: CASSYSRDGLYEQYF
DNA: TGTGCCAGCAGTTACTCCCGGGACGGACTATACGAGCAGTACTTC

D: TRBD2
J: TRBJ2-4
size: NA
V: TRBV10-3
CDR3: CAISAASGKLAKNIQYF
DNA: TGTGCCATCAGTGCTGCTAGCGGGAAACTAGCCAAAAACATTCAGTACTTC

D: NA
J: TRBJ1-1
size: few
V: TRBV7-2
CDR3: CASSPQPGTPSAFF
DNA: TGTGCCAGCAGCCCACAACCGGGAACGCCAAGTGCTTTCTTT

D: NA
J: TRBJ1-4
size: NA
V: TRBV2
CDR3: CASTDRRGTNEKLFF
DNA: TGTGCCAGCACCGACAGGAGAGGGACTAATGAAAAACTGTTTTTT

D: NA
J: TRBJ1-4
size: NA
V: TRBV27
CDR3: CASSSAGGTNEKLFF
DNA: TGTGCCAGCAGTTCCGCGGGGGGAACTAATGAAAAACTGTTTTTT

D: TRBD2
J: TRBJ2-3
size: once
V: TRBV7-2
CDR3: CASSLMSSGGTDTQYF
DNA: TGTGCCAGCAGCTTAATGTCTAGCGGGGGCACAGATACGCAGTATTTT

D: NA
J: TRBJ1-1
size: NA
V: TRBV27
CDR3: CASSPPGVRTEAFF
DNA: TGTGCCAGCAGTCCACCGGGGGTACGCACTGAAGCTTTCTTT

D: NA
J: TRBJ1-6
size: NA
V: TRBV18
CDR3: CASSPLENSPLHF
DNA: TGTGCCAGCTCACCACTAGAGAATTCACCCCTCCACTTT

D: TRBD1
J: TRBJ1-1
size: NA
V: TRBV3-1/TRBV3-2
CDR3: CASSQDRGTANTEAFF
DNA: TGTGCCAGCAGCCAAGACAGGGGGACAGCGAACACTGAAGCTTTCTTT

D: TRBD1
J: TRBJ1-1
size: once
V: TRBV19
CDR3: CASSRDRATEAFF
DNA: TGTGCCAGCTCCCGGGACAGGGCGACTGAAGCTTTCTTT

D: NA
J: TRBJ2-3
size: NA
V: TRBV9
CDR3: CASSLNPELTDTQYF
DNA: TGTGCCAGCAGCCTTAACCCGGAGCTCACAGATACGCAGTATTTT

D: TRBD2
J: TRBJ2-1
size: NA
V: TRBV19
CDR3: CASSPPGGWVSNEQFF
DNA: TGTGCCAGTAGTCCGCCGGGGGGTTGGGTATCGAATGAGCAGTTCTTC

D: NA
J: TRBJ2-2
size: NA
V: TRBV5-1
CDR3: CASSLLPGDTGELFF
DNA: TGCGCCAGCAGCTTATTACCAGGGGACACCGGGGAGCTGTTTTTT

D: NA
J: TRBJ1-1
size: NA
V: TRBV5-1
CDR3: CASKEGSAGAEAFF
DNA: TGCGCCAGCAAGGAGGGAAGCGCGGGGGCTGAAGCTTTCTTT

D: NA
J: TRBJ2-2
size: NA
V: TRBV18
CDR3: CASSPGLGATGELFF
DNA: TGTGCCAGCTCGCCGGGACTGGGCGCCACCGGGGAGCTGTTTTTT